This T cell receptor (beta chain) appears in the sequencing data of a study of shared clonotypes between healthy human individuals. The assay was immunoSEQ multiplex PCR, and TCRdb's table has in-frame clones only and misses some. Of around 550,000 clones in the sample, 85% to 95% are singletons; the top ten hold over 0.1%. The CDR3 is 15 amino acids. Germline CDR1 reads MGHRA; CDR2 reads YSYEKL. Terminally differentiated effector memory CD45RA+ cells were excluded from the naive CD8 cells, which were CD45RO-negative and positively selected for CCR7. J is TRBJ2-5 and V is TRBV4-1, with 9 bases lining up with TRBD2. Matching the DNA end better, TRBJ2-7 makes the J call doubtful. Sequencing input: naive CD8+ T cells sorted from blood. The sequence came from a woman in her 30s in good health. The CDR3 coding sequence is TGCGCCAGCAGCCTGGGACTAGCCGTAACCTACGAGCAGTACTTC. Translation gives CASSLGLAVTYEQYF.